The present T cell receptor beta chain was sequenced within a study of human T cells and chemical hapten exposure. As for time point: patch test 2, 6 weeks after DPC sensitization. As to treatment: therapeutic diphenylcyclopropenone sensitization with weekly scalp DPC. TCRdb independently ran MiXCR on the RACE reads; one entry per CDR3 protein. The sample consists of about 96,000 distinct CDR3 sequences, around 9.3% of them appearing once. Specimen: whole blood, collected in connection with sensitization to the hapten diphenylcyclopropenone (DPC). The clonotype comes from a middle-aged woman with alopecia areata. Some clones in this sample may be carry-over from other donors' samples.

In DNA, the CDR3 is TGTGCCAGCAACAACAGGGATAACTATGGCTACACCTTC. Translation gives CASNNRDNYGYTF. This chain links TRBV9 with TRBJ1-2; the D gene is possibly TRBD1 (6 bases). The CDR3 has 13 residues. V dropped 6 bases and J dropped 1 base, with 10 bases sitting between them. CDR1 is SGDLS and CDR2 is YYNGEE in the germline V gene.